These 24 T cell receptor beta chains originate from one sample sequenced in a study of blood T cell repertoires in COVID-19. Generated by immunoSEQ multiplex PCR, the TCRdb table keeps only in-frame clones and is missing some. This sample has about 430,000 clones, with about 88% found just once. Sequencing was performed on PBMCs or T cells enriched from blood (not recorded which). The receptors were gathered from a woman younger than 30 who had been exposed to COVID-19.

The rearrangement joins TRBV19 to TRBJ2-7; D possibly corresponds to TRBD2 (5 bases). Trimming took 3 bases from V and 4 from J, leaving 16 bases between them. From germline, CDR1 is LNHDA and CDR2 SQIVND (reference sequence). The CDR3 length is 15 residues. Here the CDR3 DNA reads TGTGCCAGTAGTATTGCCGCGGGTGGCCTTTACGAGCAGTACTTC. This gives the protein CASSIAAGGLYEQYF.

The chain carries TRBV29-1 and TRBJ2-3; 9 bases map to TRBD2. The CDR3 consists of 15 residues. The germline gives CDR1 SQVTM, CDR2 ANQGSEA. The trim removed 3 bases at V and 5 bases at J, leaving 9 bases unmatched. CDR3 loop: CSVEGGLAGRDTQYF. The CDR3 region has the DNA TGCAGCGTTGAGGGGGGTCTAGCGGGAAGAGATACGCAGTATTTT.

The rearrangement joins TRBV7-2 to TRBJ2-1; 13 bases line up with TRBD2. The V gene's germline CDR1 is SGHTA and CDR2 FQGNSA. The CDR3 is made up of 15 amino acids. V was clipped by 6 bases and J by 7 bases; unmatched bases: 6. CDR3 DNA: TGTGCCAGCAGGCGACTAGCGGGGGGTTATAATGAGCAGTTCTTC. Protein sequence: CASRRLAGGYNEQFF. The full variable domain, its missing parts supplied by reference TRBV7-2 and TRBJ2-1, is GAGVSQSPSNKVTEKGKDVELRCDPISGHTALYWYRQSLGQGLEFLIYFQGNSAPDKSGLPSDRFSAERTGGSVSTLTIQRTQQEDSAVYLCASRRLAGGYNEQFFGPGTRLTVL.

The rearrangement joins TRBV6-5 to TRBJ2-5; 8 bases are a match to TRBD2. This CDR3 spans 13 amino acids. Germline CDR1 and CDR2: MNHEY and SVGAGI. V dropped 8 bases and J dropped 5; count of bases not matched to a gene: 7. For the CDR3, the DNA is TGTGCCAGCGGGACTAGGGGGAGGGAGACCCAGTACTTC. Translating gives CASGTRGRETQYF.

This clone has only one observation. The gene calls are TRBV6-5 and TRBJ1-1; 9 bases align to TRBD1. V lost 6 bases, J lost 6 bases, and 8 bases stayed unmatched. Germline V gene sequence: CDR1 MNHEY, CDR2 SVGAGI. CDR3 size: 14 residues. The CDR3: CASRGQGMNSEAFF. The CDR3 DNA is TGTGCCAGCAGAGGACAGGGGATGAATTCTGAAGCTTTCTTT.

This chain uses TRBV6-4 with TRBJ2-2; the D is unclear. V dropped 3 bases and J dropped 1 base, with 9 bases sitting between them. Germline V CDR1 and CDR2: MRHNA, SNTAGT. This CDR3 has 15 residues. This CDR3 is CASSEGRLNTGELFF. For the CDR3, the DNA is TGTGCCAGCAGTGAGGGCAGGCTGAACACCGGGGAGCTGTTTTTT.

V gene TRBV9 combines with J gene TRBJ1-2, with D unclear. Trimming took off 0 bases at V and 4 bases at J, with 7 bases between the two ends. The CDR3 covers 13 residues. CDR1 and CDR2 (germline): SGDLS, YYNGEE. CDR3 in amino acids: CASSVGLTYGYTF. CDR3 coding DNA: TGTGCCAGCAGCGTAGGACTGACCTATGGCTACACCTTC.

CDR3 residues: CASGLTQGAGNEQFF. CDR3 DNA: TGTGCCAGCGGACTTACCCAGGGGGCGGGCAATGAGCAGTTCTTC. The chain couples TRBV28 to TRBJ2-1, with 8 bases fitting TRBD1. J was trimmed by 6 bases and V by 8 bases; bases with no gene match: 12. This CDR3 contains 15 residues. Germline V CDR1 and CDR2: MDHEN, SYDVKM.

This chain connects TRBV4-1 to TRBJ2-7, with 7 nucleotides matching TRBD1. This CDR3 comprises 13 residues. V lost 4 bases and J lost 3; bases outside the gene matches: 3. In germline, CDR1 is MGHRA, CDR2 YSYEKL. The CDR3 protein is CASSLGTDYEQYF. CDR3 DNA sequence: TGCGCCAGCAGCCTGGGGACAGACTACGAGCAGTACTTC.

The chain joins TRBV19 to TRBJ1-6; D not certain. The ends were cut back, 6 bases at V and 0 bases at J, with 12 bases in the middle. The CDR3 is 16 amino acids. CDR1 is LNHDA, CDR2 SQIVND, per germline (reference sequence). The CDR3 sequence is CASSPEQSSYNSPLHF. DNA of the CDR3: TGTGCCAGTAGCCCCGAACAGAGCTCCTATAATTCACCCCTCCACTTT. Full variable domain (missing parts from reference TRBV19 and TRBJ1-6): DGGITQSPKYLFRKEGQNVTLSCEQNLNHDAMYWYRQDPGQGLRLIYYSQIVNDFQKGDIAEGYSVSREKKESFPLTVTSAQKNPTAFYLCASSPEQSSYNSPLHFGNGTRLTVT.

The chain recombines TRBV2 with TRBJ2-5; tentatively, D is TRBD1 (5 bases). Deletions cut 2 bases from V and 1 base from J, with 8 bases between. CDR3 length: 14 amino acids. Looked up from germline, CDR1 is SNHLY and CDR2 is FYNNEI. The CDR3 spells CASSEFQGQETQYF. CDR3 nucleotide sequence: TGTGCCAGCAGTGAATTCCAGGGCCAAGAGACCCAGTACTTC.

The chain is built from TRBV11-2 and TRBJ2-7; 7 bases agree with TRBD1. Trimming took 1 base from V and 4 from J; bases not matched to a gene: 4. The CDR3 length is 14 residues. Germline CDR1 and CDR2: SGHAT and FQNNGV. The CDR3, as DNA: TGTGCCAGCAGCTTAGGACAGGGAGTGTACGAGCAGTACTTC. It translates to CASSLGQGVYEQYF.

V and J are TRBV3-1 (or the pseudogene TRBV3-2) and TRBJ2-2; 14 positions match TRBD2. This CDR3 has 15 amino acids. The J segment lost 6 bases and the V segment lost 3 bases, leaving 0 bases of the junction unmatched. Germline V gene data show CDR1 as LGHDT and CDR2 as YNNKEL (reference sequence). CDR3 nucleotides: TGTGCCAGCAGCCAGGGACTAGCGGGAGCCGGGGAGCTGTTTTTT. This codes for CASSQGLAGAGELFF.

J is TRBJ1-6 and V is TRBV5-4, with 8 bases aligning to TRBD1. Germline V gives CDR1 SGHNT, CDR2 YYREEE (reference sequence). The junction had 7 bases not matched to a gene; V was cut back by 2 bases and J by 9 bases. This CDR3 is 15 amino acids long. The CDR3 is CASSFLTGASSPLHF. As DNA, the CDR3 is TGTGCCAGCAGCTTCTTGACAGGGGCGAGTTCACCCCTCCACTTT. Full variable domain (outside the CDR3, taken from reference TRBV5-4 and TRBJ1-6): ETGVTQSPTHLIKTRGQQVTLRCSSQSGHNTVSWYQQALGQGPQFIFQYYREEENGRGNFPPRFSGLQFPNYSSELNVNALELDDSALYLCASSFLTGASSPLHFGNGTRLTVT.

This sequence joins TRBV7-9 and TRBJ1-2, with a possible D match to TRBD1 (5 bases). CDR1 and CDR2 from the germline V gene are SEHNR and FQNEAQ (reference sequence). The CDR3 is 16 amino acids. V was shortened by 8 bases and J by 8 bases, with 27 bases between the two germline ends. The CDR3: CASPSGRQELARGYTF. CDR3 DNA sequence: TGTGCCAGCCCGTCAGGGCGGCAGGAGCTCGCTAGGGGCTACACCTTC.

The CDR3 spells CASVRQGVNSPLHF. DNA for the CDR3: TGTGCCAGCGTACGACAGGGTGTAAATTCACCCCTCCACTTT. The chain carries TRBV2 and TRBJ1-6; 7 nucleotides match TRBD1. V trimming: 8 bases; J trimming: 7 bases; junction bases outside the gene matches: 8. Germline assignment: CDR1 SNHLY and CDR2 FYNNEI. The CDR3 runs to 14 residues.

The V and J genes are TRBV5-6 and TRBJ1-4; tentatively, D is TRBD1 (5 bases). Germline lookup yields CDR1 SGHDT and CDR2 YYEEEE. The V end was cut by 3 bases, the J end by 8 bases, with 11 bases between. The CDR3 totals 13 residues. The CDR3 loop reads CASSSGMREKLFF. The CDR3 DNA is TGTGCCAGCAGCTCAGGGATGCGGGAAAAACTGTTTTTT.

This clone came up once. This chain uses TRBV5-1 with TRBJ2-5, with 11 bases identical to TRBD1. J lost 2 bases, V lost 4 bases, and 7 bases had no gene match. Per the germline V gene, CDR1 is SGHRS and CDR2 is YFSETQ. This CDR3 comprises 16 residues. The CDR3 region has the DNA TGCGCCAGCAGCACCGGACAGGGGGCCCTTCAAGAGACCCAGTACTTC. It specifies CASSTGQGALQETQYF.

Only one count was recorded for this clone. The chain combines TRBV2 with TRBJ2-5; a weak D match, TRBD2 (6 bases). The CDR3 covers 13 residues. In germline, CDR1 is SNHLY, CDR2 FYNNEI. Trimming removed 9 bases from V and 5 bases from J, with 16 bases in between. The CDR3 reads CARVTRVFETQYF. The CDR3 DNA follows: TGTGCCAGGGTGACTAGGGTGTTCGAGACCCAGTACTTC.

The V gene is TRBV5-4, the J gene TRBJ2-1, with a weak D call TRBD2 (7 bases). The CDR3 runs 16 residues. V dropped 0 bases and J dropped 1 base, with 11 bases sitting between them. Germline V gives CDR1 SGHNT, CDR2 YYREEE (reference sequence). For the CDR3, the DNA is TGTGCCAGCAGCTTGGGTGGGGGGGCGTCCTACAATGAGCAGTTCTTC. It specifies CASSLGGGASYNEQFF.

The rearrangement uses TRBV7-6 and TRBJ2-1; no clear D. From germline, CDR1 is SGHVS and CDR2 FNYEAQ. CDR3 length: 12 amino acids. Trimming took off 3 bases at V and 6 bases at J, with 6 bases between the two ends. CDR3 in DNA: TGTGCCAGCAGCTTCGGAGCCAATGAGCAGTTCTTC. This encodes CASSFGANEQFF.

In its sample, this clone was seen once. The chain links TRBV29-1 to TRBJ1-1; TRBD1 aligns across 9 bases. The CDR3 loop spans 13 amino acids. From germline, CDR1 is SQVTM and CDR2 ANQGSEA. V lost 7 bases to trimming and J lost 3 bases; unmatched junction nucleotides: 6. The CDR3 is CSGTGTGHTEAFF. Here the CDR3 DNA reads TGCAGCGGTACCGGGACAGGGCACACTGAAGCTTTCTTT. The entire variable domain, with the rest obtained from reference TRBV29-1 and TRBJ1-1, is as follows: SAVISQKPSRDICQRGTSLTIQCQVDSQVTMMFWYRQQPGQSLTLIATANQGSEATYESGFVIDKFPISRPNLTFSTLTVSNMSPEDSSIYLCSGTGTGHTEAFFGQGTRLTVV.

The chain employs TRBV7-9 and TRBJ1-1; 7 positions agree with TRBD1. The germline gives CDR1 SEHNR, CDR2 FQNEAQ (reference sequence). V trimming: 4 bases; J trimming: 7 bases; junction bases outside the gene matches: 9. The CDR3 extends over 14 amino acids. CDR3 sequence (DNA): TGTGCCAGCAGCTCAACGACAGGGTTGGGTGAAGCTTTCTTT. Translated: CASSSTTGLGEAFF.

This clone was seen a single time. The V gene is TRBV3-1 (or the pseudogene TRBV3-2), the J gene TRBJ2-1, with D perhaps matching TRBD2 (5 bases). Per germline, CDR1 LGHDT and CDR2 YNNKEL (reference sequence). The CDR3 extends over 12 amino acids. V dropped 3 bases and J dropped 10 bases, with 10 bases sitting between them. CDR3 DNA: TGTGCCAGCAGCCATTCTGAGGGCGAGCAGTTCTTC. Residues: CASSHSEGEQFF.